This T cell receptor beta chain appears in the sequencing data of a study of blood T cell repertoires in COVID-19. Trimming removed 1 base from V and 7 bases from J; junction bases left unmatched: 8. Germline V lookup: CDR1 LNHDA, CDR2 SQIVND (reference sequence). This CDR3 has 16 amino acids. In the authors' methods: It was from reference gene primer amplification that nucleated cell counts were estimated. Clones were read by immunoSEQ multiplex PCR, and TCRdb kept only the in-frame ones, dropping some. The V and J calls and clone size come from that table; D and trimming were worked out from the DNA. Among some 180,000 clones listed, approximately 79% were seen once. Enrollees, about 18 to 95 years old, lived in about two dozen US areas. Which cohort a participant joined came from the clinical history participants gave.

The specimen was PBMCs or T cells enriched from blood (not recorded which). V is TRBV19 and J is TRBJ1-5; 9 bases match TRBD1. This clonotype was obtained from a woman aged 55-69 years with acute COVID-19. DNA for the CDR3: TGTGCCAGTAGTATAGGGGACAGGGTTACTCAACAGCCCCAGCATTTT. This gives the protein CASSIGDRVTQQPQHF.